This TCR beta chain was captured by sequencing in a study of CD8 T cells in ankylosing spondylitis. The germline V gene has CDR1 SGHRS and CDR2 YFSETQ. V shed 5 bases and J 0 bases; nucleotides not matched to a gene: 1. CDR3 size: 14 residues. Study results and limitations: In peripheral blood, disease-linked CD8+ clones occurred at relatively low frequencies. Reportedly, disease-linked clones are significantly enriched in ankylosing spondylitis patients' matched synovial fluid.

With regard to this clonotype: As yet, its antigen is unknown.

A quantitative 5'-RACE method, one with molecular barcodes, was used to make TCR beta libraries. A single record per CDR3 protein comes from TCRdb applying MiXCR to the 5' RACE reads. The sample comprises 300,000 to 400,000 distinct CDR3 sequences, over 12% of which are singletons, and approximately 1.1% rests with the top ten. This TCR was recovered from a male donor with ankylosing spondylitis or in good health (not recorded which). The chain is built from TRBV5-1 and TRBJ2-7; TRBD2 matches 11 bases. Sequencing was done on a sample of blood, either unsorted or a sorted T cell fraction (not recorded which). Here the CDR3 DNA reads TGCGCCAGCAGTACTAGCGGGAGCTCCTACGAGCAGTACTTC. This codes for CASSTSGSSYEQYF.